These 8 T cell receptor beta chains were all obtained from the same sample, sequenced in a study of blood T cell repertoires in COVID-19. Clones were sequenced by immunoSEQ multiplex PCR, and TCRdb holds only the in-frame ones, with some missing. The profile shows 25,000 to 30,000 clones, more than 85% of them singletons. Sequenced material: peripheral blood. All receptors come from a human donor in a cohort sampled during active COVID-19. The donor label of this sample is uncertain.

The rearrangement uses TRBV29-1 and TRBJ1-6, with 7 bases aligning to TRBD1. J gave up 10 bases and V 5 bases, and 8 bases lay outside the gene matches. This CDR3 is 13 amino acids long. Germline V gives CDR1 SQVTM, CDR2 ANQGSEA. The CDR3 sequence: CSVSTGLGSPLHF. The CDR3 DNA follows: TGCAGCGTTTCGACAGGGTTAGGGTCACCCCTCCACTTT.

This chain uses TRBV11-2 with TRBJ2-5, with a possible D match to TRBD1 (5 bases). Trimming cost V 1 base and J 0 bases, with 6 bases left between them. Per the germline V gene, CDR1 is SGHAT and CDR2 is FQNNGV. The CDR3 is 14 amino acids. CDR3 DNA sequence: TGTGCCAGCAGCTTAGGGGGCTACCAAGAGACCCAGTACTTC. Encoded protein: CASSLGGYQETQYF.

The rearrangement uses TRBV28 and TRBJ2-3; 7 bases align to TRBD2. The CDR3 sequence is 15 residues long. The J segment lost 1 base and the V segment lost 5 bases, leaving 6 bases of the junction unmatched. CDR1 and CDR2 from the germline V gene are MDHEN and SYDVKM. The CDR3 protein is CASSPPSGGTDTQYF. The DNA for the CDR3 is TGTGCCAGCAGTCCCCCTAGCGGTGGCACAGATACGCAGTATTTT.

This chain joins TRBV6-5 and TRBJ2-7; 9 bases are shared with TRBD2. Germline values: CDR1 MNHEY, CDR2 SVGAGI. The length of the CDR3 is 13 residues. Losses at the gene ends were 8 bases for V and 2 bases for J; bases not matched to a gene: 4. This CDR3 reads CASRLAATYEQYF. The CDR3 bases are TGTGCCAGCCGACTAGCGGCAACCTACGAGCAGTACTTC.

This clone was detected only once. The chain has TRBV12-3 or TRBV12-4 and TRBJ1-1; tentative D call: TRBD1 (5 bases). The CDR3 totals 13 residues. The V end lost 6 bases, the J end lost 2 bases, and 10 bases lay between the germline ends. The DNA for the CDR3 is TGTGCCAGCAGGCGGCAGGGAAACACTGAAGCTTTCTTT. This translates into CASRRQGNTEAFF.

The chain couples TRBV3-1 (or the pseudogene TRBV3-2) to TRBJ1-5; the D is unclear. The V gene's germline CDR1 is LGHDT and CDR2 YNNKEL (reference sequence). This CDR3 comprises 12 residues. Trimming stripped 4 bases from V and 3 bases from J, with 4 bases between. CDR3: CASSRDNQPQHF. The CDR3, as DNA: TGTGCCAGCAGCCGCGACAATCAGCCCCAGCATTTT.

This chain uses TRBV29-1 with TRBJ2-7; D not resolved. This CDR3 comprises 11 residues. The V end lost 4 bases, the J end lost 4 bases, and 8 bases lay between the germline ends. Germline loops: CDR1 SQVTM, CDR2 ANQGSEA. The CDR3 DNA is TGCAGCGTTGGTGAGAATTACGAGCAGTACTTC. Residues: CSVGENYEQYF.

Written as DNA, the CDR3 is TGCGCCAGCAGCCAGCCCCGCCCGGGACTAGCCTCCAATGAGCAGTTCTTC. Protein: CASSQPRPGLASNEQFF. The V and J genes are TRBV4-1 and TRBJ2-1; TRBD2 aligns across 9 bases. CDR3 length: 17 amino acids. V trimming: 3 bases; J trimming: 6 bases; junction bases outside the gene matches: 12. Germline CDR1 and CDR2: MGHRA and YSYEKL.